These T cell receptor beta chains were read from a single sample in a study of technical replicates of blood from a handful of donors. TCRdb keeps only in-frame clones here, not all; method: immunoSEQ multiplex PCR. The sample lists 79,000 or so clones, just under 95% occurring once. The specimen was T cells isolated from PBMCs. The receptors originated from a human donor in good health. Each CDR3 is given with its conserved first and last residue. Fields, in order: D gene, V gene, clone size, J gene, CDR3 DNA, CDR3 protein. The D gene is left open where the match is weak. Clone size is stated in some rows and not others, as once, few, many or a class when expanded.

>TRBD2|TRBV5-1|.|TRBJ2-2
TGCGCCAGCAGACCCACTAGCGGGAGCCCCGGGGAGCTGTTTTTT
CASRPTSGSPGELFF
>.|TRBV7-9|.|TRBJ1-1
TGTGCCAGCAGCATACGGGGGAACACTGAAGCTTTCTTT
CASSIRGNTEAFF
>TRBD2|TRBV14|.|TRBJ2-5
TGTGCCAGCAGCGTAGCGGGATGGGAGACCCAGTACTTC
CASSVAGWETQYF
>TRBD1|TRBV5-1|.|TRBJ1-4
TGCGCCAGCAGGGAGCTCTCAGGGGGCGCGGGAGAAAAACTGTTTTTT
CASRELSGGAGEKLFF
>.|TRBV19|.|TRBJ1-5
TGTGCCAGTAGTTTCGGCAGGGAGGATCAGCCCCAGCATTTT
CASSFGREDQPQHF
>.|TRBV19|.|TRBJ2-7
TGTGCCAGTAGAGACAGGGGAGGGGACGAGCAGTACTTC
CASRDRGGDEQYF
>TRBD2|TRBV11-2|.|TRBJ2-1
TGTGCCAGCAGCTTAGATCTAGCGGTTACCTACAATGAGCAGTTCTTC
CASSLDLAVTYNEQFF
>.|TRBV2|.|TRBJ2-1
TGTGCCAGCAGTGAAGATCTATATGAGCAGTTCTTC
CASSEDLYEQFF
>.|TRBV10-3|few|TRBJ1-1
TGTGCCATCACTACCGGGACATTTAACACTGAAGCTTTCTTT
CAITTGTFNTEAFF
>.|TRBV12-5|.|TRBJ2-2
TGTGCTAGTGGTTACTCCGGGGACTCCGGGGAGCTGTTTTTT
CASGYSGDSGELFF
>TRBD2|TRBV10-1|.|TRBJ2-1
TGCGCCATCCCCCTGGGCGGGAGGGTGAGCTCCTACAATGAGCAGTTCTTC
CAIPLGGRVSSYNEQFF
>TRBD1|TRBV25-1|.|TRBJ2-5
TGTGCCAGCAGTGAATACCCGACAGGGCCACAAGAGACCCAGTACTTC
CASSEYPTGPQETQYF
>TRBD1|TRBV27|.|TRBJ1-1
TGTGCCAGCAGCCCAGGGGGCGGTAATACTGAAGCTTTCTTT
CASSPGGGNTEAFF
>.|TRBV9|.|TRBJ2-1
TGTGCCAGCAGCGTAACAGGGTATTTCGTCGATGAGCAGTTCTTC
CASSVTGYFVDEQFF
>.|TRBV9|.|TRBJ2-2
TGTGCCAGCAGCGTAGTAACAGGGCCGAACACCGGGGAGCTGTTTTTT
CASSVVTGPNTGELFF
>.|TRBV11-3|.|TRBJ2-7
TGTGCCAGCAGTGCCAGGGGTTTCGGTTTCTCCTACGAGCAGTACTTC
CASSARGFGFSYEQYF
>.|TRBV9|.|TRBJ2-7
TGTGCCAGCAGCGTAGGTCTGGCGGACAGTTACTACGAGCAGTACTTC
CASSVGLADSYYEQYF
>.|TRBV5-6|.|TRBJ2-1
TGTGCCAGCAGCTTGACAGATTACAATGAGCAGTTCTTC
CASSLTDYNEQFF
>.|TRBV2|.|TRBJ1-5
TGTGCCAGCAGTGAACGGACAGCAGGGAGGCCCCAGCATTTT
CASSERTAGRPQHF
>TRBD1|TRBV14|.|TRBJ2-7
TGTGCCAGCAGCCCACTGGACAGGGGCCCCTACGAGCAGTACTTC
CASSPLDRGPYEQYF
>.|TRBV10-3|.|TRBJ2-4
TGTGCCATCAGTGAGTCTCCAACAGGGGGGACTAGCCGGACCATTCAGTACTTC
CAISESPTGGTSRTIQYF
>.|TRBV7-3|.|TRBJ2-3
TGTGCCAGCAGCCCCGCTCCTGACAGGCCCACAGATACGCAGTATTTT
CASSPAPDRPTDTQYF
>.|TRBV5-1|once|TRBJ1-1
TGCGCCAGCAGCTCCGGGGGGCCGAACACTGAAGCTTTCTTT
CASSSGGPNTEAFF
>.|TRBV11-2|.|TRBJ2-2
TGTGCCAGCAGCGACAGGAACACCGGGGAGCTGTTTTTT
CASSDRNTGELFF